This T cell receptor (beta chain) was documented in a study of blood T cell repertoires in COVID-19. Study-wide context: Italy, Spain and the United States were the sources of the convalescent and acute COVID-19 samples. PBMCs, B-cell-depleted T cells, or T cells provided the cDNA or gDNA that made up the material.

The data were produced by immunoSEQ multiplex PCR, yet TCRdb's version contains in-frame clones alone and is incomplete. The sample shows hundreds of thousands of clones, about three quarters of them seen only once. The length of the CDR3 is 13 residues. Trimming removed 6 bases at V and 3 bases at J, with 10 bases between. Germline V lookup: CDR1 MGHDK, CDR2 SYGVNS. This clonotype originated in a woman aged 80 or older with acute or convalescent COVID-19. The source material was peripheral blood. V and J are TRBV25-1 and TRBJ2-3; D remains unclear. The chain's CDR3 is CASSPTGTDTQYF. In DNA form, the CDR3 reads TGTGCCAGCAGCCCAACCGGTACAGATACGCAGTATTTT.